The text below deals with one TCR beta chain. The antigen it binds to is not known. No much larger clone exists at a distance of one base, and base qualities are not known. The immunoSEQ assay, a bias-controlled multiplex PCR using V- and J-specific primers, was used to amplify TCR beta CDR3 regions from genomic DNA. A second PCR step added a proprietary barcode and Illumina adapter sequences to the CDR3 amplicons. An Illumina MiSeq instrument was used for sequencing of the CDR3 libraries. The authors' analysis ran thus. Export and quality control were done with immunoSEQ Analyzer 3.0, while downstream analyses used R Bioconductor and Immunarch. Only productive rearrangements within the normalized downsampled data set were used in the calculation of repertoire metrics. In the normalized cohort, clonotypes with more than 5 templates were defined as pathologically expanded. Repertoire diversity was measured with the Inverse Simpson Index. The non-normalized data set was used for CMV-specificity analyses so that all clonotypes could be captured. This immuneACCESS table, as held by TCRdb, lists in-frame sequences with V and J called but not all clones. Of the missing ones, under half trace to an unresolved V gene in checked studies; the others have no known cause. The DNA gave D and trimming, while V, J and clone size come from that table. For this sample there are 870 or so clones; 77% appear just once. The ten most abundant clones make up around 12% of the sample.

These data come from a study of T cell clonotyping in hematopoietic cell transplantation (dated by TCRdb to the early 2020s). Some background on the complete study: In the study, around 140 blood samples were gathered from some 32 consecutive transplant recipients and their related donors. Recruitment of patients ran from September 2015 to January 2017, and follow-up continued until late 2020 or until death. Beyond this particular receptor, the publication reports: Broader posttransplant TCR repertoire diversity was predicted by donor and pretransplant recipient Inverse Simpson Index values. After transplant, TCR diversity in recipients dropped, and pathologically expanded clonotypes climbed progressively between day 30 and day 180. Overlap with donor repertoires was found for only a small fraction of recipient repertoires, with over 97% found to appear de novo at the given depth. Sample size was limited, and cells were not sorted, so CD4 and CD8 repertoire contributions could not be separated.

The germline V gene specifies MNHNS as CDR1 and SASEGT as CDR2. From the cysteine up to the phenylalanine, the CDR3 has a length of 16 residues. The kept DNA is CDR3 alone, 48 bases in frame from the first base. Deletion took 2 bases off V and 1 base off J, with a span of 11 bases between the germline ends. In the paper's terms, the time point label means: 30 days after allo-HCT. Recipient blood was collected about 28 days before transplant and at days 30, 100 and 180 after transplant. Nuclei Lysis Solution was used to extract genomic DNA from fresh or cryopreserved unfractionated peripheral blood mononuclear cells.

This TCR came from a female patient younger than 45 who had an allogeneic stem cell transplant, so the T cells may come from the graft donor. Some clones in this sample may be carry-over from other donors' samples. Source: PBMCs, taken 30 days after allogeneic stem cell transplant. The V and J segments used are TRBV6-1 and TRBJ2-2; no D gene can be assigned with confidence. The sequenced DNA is TGTGCCAGCAGTGAATTATACACGGAGAACACCGGGGAGCTGTTTTTT. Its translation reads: CASSELYTENTGELFF.